Listed below are T cell receptor beta chains from one sample, sequenced in a study of shared clonotypes between healthy human individuals. This table comes from immunoSEQ multiplex PCR, and its TCRdb copy is limited to in-frame clones, with some not included. Seen here are some 740,000 clones, 92% observed once, and the top ten hold 24%. Sample: naive CD8+ T cells sorted from blood. The receptors come from a man in his thirties or forties in good health. Each CDR3 is given with its conserved first and last residue. The D gene is left open where the match is weak. Size is stated for part of the rows, as once, few or many counts, or as a class when the clone is expanded.

CDR3aa: CAISESSLSSYEQYF
CDR3nt: TGTGCCATCAGTGAGTCCTCTCTGAGCTCCTACGAGCAGTACTTC
j_gene: TRBJ2-7
v_gene: TRBV10-3
len: 15
d_gene: .
abundance: .

CDR3aa: CASSIEGGAYNEQFF
CDR3nt: TGTGCCAGTAGTATAGAGGGAGGTGCCTACAATGAGCAGTTCTTC
j_gene: TRBJ2-1
v_gene: TRBV19
len: 15
d_gene: .
abundance: .

CDR3aa: CASSGGGYGYTF
CDR3nt: TGTGCCAGCAGCGGGGGCGGCTATGGCTACACCTTC
j_gene: TRBJ1-2
v_gene: TRBV7-9
len: 12
d_gene: .
abundance: few

CDR3aa: CASSPRLGEQYF
CDR3nt: TGTGCCAGCAGCCCTAGATTGGGGGAGCAGTACTTC
j_gene: TRBJ2-7
v_gene: TRBV27
len: 12
d_gene: .
abundance: few

CDR3aa: CASSVALAGTDTQYF
CDR3nt: TGTGCCAGCAGCGTAGCGCTAGCAGGCACAGATACGCAGTATTTT
j_gene: TRBJ2-3
v_gene: TRBV9
len: 15
d_gene: .
abundance: .

CDR3aa: CASSSRGVAGEETQYF
CDR3nt: TGTGCCAGCAGCTCGCGGGGGGTAGCGGGAGAAGAGACCCAGTACTTC
j_gene: TRBJ2-5
v_gene: TRBV7-9
len: 16
d_gene: TRBD2
abundance: .

CDR3aa: CAWSEGTAYEKLFF
CDR3nt: TGTGCCTGGAGTGAGGGGACGGCATATGAAAAACTGTTTTTT
j_gene: TRBJ1-4
v_gene: TRBV30
len: 14
d_gene: .
abundance: .

CDR3aa: CASSLDGPISETQYF
CDR3nt: TGCGCCAGCAGCTTGGACGGTCCGATATCGGAGACCCAGTACTTC
j_gene: TRBJ2-5
v_gene: TRBV5-1
len: 15
d_gene: .
abundance: .

CDR3aa: CASSQDASDGYTF
CDR3nt: TGTGCCAGCTCGCAGGACGCTTCGGATGGCTACACCTTC
j_gene: TRBJ1-2
v_gene: TRBV18
len: 13
d_gene: .
abundance: .

CDR3aa: CASSLGGERSNQPQHF
CDR3nt: TGTGCCAGCAGCTTAGGGGGGGAGAGGAGCAATCAGCCCCAGCATTTT
j_gene: TRBJ1-5
v_gene: TRBV7-6
len: 16
d_gene: .
abundance: .

CDR3aa: CASGLTGQGETQYF
CDR3nt: TGTGCTAGTGGTTTGACGGGACAGGGAGAGACCCAGTACTTC
j_gene: TRBJ2-5
v_gene: TRBV12-5
len: 14
d_gene: TRBD1
abundance: .